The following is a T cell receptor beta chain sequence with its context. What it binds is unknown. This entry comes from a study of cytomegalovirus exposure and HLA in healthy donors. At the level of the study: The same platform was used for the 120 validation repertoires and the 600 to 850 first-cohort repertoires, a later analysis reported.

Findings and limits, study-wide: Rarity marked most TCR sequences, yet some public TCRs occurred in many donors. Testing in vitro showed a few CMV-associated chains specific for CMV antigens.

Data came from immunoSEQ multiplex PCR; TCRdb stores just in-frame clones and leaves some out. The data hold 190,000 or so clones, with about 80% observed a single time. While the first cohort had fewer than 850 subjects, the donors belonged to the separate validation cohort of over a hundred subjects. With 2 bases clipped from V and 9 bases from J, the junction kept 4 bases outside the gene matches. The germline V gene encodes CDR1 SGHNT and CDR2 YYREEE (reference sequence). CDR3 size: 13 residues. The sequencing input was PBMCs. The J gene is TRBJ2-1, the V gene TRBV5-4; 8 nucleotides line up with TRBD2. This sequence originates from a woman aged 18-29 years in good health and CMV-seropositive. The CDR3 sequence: CASSFSGAVEQFF. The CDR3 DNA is TGTGCCAGCAGCTTTAGCGGGGCGGTTGAGCAGTTCTTC.